This is a list of T cell receptor beta chains from one sample in a study of cytomegalovirus exposure and HLA in healthy donors. Produced via immunoSEQ multiplex PCR; TCRdb's table is partial and in-frame only. The sample has over 150,000 clones; under 80% are singletons. Sequencing was done on a sample of PBMCs. These TCRs come from a man between 35 and 55 years old in good health and CMV-seronegative. The CDR3 runs from the conserved cysteine through the conserved F or W. A D gene is named only where the DNA matches it firmly. Some rows mark clone size as missing; the rest say once, few, many or name a class of expanded clone.

cdr3_aa | cdr3_nt | d_call | v_call | clone_size | j_call
CASSLEGARTGELFF | TGCGCCAGCAGCTTGGAGGGGGCGAGGACCGGGGAGCTGTTTTTT | TRBD1 | TRBV5-1 | NA | TRBJ2-2
CASSLSGPFVETQYF | TGTGCCAGCAGCTTATCAGGGCCGTTTGTCGAGACCCAGTACTTC | NA | TRBV7-9 | NA | TRBJ2-5
CASSLAAGQNTEAFF | TGTGCCAGCAGCTTAGCGGCAGGCCAGAACACTGAAGCTTTCTTT | NA | TRBV7-9 | NA | TRBJ1-1
CASSKGDSFYEQYF | TGTGCCAGTAGTAAAGGGGACAGCTTCTACGAGCAGTACTTC | TRBD1 | TRBV19 | once | TRBJ2-7
CASSPTSGSLEQYF | TGTGCCAGCAGCCCCACTAGCGGTTCATTAGAGCAGTACTTC | TRBD2 | TRBV7-9 | NA | TRBJ2-7
CACRFTGTGNSPLHF | TGTGCCTGTCGGTTCACCGGGACAGGGAATTCACCCCTCCACTTT | TRBD1 | TRBV30 | few | TRBJ1-6
CASSAVGGIDGYTF | TGTGCCAGCAGCGCTGTCGGGGGGATTGATGGCTACACCTTC | NA | TRBV2 | NA | TRBJ1-2
CASSIRGPQETQYF | TGTGCCAGTAGTATCAGGGGTCCACAAGAGACCCAGTACTTC | NA | TRBV19 | NA | TRBJ2-5
CASSQDERGGRETQYF | TGTGCCAGCAGCCAAGACGAGCGGGGGGGCCGAGAGACCCAGTACTTC | TRBD2 | TRBV4-2 | once | TRBJ2-5
CASSKLAGGSYEQYF | TGCGCCAGCAGCAAATTAGCGGGGGGCTCCTACGAGCAGTACTTC | TRBD2 | TRBV5-1 | NA | TRBJ2-7
CASSEGRMFPDEQYF | TGTGCCAGCAGTGAAGGGCGGATGTTCCCCGACGAGCAGTACTTC | NA | TRBV2 | NA | TRBJ2-7
CASSLAPGTGNQPQHF | TGTGCCAGCAGCTTAGCGCCCGGGACAGGGAATCAGCCCCAGCATTTT | TRBD1 | TRBV7-2 | once | TRBJ1-5
CASSLAIGYNEQFF | TGCGCCAGCAGCCTAGCGATAGGCTACAATGAGCAGTTCTTC | NA | TRBV5-1 | NA | TRBJ2-1
CASSQDRGRLTEAFF | TGCGCCAGCAGCCAAGACAGGGGGCGCCTCACTGAAGCTTTCTTT | TRBD1 | TRBV4-1 | NA | TRBJ1-1
CAISTGTGGRSGELFF | TGTGCCATCAGTACCGGGACAGGGGGCAGGAGCGGGGAGCTGTTTTTT | TRBD1 | TRBV10-3 | NA | TRBJ2-2
CASSLGGRVKETQYF | TGTGCCAGCAGCTTAGGTGGTCGCGTGAAAGAGACCCAGTACTTC | NA | TRBV7-2 | NA | TRBJ2-5
CASRDSWTGELFF | TGTGCCAGTAGGGACTCCTGGACCGGGGAGCTGTTTTTT | NA | TRBV19 | NA | TRBJ2-2
CASRTSGGARSSYNEQFF | TGCGCCAGCAGGACTAGCGGGGGGGCTCGGAGCTCCTACAATGAGCAGTTCTTC | TRBD2 | TRBV10-2 | NA | TRBJ2-1
CASSQGYSNQPQHF | TGTGCCAGCAGTCAGGGTTATAGCAATCAGCCCCAGCATTTT | NA | TRBV6-1 | NA | TRBJ1-5
CASSSLIPFDRGNYGYTF | TGTGCCAGCAGCTCTCTAATCCCCTTTGACAGGGGGAACTATGGCTACACCTTC | TRBD1 | TRBV13 | NA | TRBJ1-2
CASSPEGSLISGANVLTF | TGTGCCAGCAGCCCCGAGGGCTCCTTAATCTCTGGGGCCAACGTCCTGACTTTC | NA | TRBV7-2 | NA | TRBJ2-6
CSSHDIKETQYF | TGTTCCAGCCACGACATCAAAGAGACCCAGTACTTC | NA | TRBV7-9 | NA | TRBJ2-5
CAISISGFRGEQFF | TGTGCCATCAGTATTAGCGGGTTCAGAGGTGAGCAGTTCTTC | TRBD2 | TRBV10-3 | NA | TRBJ2-1